This TCR beta chain was sequenced during a study of Ad26.COV2.S vaccination and SARS-CoV-2 variants. V shed 3 bases and J shed 1 base, with 9 bases lying between them. The CDR3 consists of 14 residues. Germline loops: CDR1 SGHDN, CDR2 FVKESK. Method: immunoSEQ multiplex PCR; TCRdb's copy keeps in-frame clones and lacks some. The sample yields around 250,000 clones, around 87% seen once. The treatment here: 15 to 20 received Ad26.COV2.S at low or high dose, single or two shots; 5 received placebo; per-sample allocation not given. Sampling happened 63 days after the first vaccine or placebo injection. This specimen consisted of peripheral blood, obtained in a trial of Ad26.COV2.S vaccine versus placebo. This chain joins TRBV14 and TRBJ1-1, with a weak D call TRBD1 (6 bases). The clonotype originates from a person between 18 and 59 years old who received the Ad26.COV2.S COVID-19 vaccine or a placebo. CDR3 sequence reads: CASSHRGGNTEAFF. In DNA, the CDR3 is TGTGCCAGCAGCCATAGAGGGGGGAACACTGAAGCTTTCTTT. Using reference TRBV14 and TRBJ1-1 for the parts outside the CDR3, the full variable domain is EAGVTQFPSHSVIEKGQTVTLRCDPISGHDNLYWYRRVMGKEIKFLLHFVKESKQDESGMPNNRFLAERTGGTYSTLKVQPAELEDSGVYFCASSHRGGNTEAFFGQGTRLTVV.